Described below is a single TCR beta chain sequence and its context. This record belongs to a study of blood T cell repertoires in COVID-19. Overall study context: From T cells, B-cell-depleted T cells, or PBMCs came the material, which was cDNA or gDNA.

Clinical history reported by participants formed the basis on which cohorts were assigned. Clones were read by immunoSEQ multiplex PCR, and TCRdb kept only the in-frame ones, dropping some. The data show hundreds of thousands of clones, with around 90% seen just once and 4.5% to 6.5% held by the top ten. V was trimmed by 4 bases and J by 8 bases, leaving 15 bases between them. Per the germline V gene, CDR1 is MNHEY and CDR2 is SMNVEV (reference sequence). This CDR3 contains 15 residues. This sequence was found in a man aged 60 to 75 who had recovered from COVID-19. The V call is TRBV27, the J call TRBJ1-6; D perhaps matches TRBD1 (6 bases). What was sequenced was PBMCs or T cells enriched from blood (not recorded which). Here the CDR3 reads CASSSIQGDYSPLHF. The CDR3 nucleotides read TGTGCCAGCAGTTCAATACAGGGTGATTATTCACCCCTCCACTTT.